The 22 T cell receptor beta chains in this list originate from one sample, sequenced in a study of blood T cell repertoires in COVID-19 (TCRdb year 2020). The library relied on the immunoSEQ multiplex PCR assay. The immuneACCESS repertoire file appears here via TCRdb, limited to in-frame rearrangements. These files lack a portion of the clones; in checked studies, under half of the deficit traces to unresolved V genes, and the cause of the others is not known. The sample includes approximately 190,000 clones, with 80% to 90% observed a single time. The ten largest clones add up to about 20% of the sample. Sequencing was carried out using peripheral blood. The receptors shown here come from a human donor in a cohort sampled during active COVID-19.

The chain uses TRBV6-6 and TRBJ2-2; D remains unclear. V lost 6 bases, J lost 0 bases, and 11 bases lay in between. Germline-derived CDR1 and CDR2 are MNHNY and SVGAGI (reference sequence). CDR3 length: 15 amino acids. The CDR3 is CASRAPPANTGELFF. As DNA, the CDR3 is TGTGCCAGCAGGGCACCCCCAGCGAACACCGGGGAGCTGTTTTTT.

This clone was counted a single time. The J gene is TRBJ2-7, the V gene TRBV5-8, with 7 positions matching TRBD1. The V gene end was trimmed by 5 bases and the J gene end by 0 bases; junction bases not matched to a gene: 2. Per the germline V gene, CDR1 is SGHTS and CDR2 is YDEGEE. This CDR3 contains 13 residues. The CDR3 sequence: CASSWDSSYEQYV. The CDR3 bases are TGTGCCAGCAGTTGGGACAGCTCCTACGAGCAGTACGTC.

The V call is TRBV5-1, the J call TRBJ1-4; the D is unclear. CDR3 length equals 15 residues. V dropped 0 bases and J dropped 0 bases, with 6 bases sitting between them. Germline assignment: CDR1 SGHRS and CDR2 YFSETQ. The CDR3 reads CASSLESATNEKLFF. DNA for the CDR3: TGCGCCAGCAGCTTGGAGAGTGCAACTAATGAAAAACTGTTTTTT.

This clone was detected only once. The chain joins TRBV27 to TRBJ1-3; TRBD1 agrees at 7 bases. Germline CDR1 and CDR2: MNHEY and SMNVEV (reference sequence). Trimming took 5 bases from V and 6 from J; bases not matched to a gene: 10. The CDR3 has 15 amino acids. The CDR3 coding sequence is TGTGCCAGCAGTACATTGGGACAGTGGGAAAACACCATATATTTT. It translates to CASSTLGQWENTIYF.

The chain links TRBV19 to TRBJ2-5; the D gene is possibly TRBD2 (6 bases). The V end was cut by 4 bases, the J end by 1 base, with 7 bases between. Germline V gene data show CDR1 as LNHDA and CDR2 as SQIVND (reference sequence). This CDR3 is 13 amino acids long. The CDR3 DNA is TGTGCCAGTAGTAGCGGGGTCCAAGAGACCCAGTACTTC. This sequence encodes CASSSGVQETQYF. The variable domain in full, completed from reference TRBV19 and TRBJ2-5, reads DGGITQSPKYLFRKEGQNVTLSCEQNLNHDAMYWYRQDPGQGLRLIYYSQIVNDFQKGDIAEGYSVSREKKESFPLTVTSAQKNPTAFYLCASSSGVQETQYFGPGTRLLVL.

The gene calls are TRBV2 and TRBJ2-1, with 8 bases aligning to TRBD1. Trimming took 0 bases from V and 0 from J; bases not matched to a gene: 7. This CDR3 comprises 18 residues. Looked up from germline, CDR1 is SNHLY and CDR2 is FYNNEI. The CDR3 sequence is CASSEASQDRVSYNEQFF. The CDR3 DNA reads TGTGCCAGCAGTGAAGCTAGTCAGGACAGGGTCTCCTACAATGAGCAGTTCTTC. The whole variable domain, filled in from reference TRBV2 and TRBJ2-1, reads EPEVTQTPSHQVTQMGQEVILRCVPISNHLYFYWYRQILGQKVEFLVSFYNNEISEKSEIFDDQFSVERPDGSNFTLKIRSTKLEDSAMYFCASSEASQDRVSYNEQFFGPGTRLTVL.

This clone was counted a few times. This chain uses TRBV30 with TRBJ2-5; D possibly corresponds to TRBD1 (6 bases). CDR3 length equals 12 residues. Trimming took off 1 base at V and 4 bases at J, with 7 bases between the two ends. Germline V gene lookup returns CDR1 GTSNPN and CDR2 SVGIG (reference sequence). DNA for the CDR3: TGTGCCTGGAGTGGAGGGGGAGAGACCCAGTACTTC. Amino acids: CAWSGGGETQYF.

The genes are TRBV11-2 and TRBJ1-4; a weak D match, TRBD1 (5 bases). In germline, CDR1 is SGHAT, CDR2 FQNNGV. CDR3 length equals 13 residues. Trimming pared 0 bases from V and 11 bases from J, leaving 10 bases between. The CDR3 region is CASSLEVGGKLFF. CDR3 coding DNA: TGTGCCAGCAGCTTAGAGGTGGGGGGTAAACTGTTTTTT.

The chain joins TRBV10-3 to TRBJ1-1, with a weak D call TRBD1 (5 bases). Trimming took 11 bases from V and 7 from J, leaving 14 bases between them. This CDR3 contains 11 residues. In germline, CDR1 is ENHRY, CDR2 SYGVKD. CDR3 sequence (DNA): TGTGCCTCAGGAGGGGTAGTTGAAGCTTTCTTT. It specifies CASGGVVEAFF.

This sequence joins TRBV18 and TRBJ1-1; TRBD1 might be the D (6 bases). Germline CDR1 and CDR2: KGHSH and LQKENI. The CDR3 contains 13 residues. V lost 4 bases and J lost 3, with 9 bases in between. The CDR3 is CASSLGADTEAFF. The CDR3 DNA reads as TGTGCCAGCTCACTGGGGGCCGACACTGAAGCTTTCTTT.

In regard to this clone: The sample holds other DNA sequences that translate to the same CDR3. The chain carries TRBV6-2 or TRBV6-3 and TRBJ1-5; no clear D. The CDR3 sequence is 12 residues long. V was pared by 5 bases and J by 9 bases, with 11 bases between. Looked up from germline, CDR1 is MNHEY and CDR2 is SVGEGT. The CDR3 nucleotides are TGTGCCAGCAGTAACCCCGATAGGCCCCAGCATTTT. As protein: CASSNPDRPQHF.

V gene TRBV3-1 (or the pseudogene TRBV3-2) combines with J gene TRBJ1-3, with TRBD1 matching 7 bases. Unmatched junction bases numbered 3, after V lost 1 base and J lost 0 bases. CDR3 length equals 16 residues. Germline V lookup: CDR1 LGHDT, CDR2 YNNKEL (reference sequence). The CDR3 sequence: CASSQGQGLSGNTIYF. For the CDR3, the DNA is TGTGCCAGCAGCCAAGGACAGGGACTCTCTGGAAACACCATATATTTT.

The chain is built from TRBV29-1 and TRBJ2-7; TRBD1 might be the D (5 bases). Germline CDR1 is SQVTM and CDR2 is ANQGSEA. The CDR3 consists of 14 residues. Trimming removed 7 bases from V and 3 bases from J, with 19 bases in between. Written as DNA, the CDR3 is TGCAGCGCCATGTCAGGGATTGAGAACTACGAGCAGTACTTC. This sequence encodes CSAMSGIENYEQYF.

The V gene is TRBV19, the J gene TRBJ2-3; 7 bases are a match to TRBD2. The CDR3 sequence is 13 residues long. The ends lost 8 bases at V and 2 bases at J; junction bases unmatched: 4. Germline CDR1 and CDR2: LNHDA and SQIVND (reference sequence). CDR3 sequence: CASASGVTDTQYF. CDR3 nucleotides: TGTGCCAGTGCGAGCGGGGTCACAGATACGCAGTATTTT.

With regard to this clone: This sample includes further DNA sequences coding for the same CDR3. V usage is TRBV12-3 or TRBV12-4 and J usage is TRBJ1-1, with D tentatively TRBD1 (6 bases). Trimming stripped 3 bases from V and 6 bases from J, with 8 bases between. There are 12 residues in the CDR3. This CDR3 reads CASSFSGAEAFF. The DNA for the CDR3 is TGTGCCAGCAGTTTTTCAGGGGCTGAAGCTTTCTTT.

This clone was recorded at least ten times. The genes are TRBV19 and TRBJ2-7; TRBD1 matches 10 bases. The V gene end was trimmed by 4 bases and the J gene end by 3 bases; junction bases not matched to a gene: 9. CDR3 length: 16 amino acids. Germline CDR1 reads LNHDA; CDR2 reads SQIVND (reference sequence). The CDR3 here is CASSRLPGQGYYEQYF. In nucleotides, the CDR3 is TGTGCCAGTAGTAGACTACCGGGACAGGGGTACTACGAGCAGTACTTC.

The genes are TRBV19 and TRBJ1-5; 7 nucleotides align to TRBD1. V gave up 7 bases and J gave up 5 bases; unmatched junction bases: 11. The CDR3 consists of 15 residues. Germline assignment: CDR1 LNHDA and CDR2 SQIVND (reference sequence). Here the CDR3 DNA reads TGTGCCAGTAACCGGGACAGCCCCCCTTATCAGCCCCAGCATTTT. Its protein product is CASNRDSPPYQPQHF.

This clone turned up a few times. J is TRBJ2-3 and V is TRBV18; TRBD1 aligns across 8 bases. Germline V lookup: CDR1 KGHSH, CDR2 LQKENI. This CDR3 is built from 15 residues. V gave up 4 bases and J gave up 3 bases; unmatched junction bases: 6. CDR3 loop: CASSRPGGRTDTQYF. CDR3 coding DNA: TGTGCCAGCTCACGGCCAGGGGGCAGAACAGATACGCAGTATTTT.

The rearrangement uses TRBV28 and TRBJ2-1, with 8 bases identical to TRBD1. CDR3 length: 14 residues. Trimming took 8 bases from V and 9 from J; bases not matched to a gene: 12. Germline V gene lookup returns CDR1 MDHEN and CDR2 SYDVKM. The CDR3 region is CASGGDRGRAEQFF. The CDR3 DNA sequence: TGTGCCAGCGGGGGAGACAGGGGACGGGCTGAGCAGTTCTTC.

The CDR3 bases are TGTGCCAGTAACGCCGATTCCGGACAGGGTGTCGCAGATACGCAGTATTTT. Amino acids: CASNADSGQGVADTQYF. V gene TRBV19 combines with J gene TRBJ2-3; 8 bases are a match to TRBD1. The V gene's germline CDR1 is LNHDA and CDR2 SQIVND (reference sequence). The CDR3 runs 17 residues. V lost 7 bases and J lost 4; bases outside the gene matches: 16.

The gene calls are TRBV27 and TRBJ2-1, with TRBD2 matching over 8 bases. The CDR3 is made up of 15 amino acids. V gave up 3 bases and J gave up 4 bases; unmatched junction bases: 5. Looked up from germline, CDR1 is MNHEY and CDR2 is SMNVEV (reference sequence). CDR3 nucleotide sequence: TGTGCCAGCAGTTTTGGGACTAGGGGATACAATGAGCAGTTCTTC. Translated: CASSFGTRGYNEQFF.

The CDR3 sequence is CASSPFDTGELFF. CDR3 bases: TGTGCCAGCAGCCCTTTTGACACCGGGGAGCTGTTTTTT. The V call is TRBV7-9, the J call TRBJ2-2, with D uncertain. CDR1 and CDR2 (germline): SEHNR, FQNEAQ (reference sequence). There are 13 residues in the CDR3. Trimming stripped 5 bases from V and 3 bases from J, with 7 bases between.